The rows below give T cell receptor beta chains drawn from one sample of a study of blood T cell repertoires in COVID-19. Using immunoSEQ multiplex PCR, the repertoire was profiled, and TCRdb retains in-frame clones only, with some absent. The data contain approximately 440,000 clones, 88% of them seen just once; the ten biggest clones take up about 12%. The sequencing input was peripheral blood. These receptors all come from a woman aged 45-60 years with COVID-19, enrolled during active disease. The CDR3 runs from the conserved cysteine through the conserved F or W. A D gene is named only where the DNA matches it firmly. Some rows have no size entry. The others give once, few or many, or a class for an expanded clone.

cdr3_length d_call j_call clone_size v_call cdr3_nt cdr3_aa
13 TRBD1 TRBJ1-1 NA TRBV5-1 TGCGCCAGCAGCGTGGGGCAGGGGGTGGAGGCTTTCTTT CASSVGQGVEAFF
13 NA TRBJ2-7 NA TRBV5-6 TGTGCCAGCAGCGTCGGACATTGGTACGAGCAGTACTTC CASSVGHWYEQYF
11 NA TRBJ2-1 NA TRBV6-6 TGTGCCAGCAGTTATCTTTATGAGCAGTTCTTC CASSYLYEQFF
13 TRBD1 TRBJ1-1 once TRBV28 TGTGCCAGCAGACGCGACAGGGGATCTGAAGCTTTCTTT CASRRDRGSEAFF
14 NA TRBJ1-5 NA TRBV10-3 TGTGCCATCAGTGAGCGGAGGGATGAACAGCCCCAGCATTTT CAISERRDEQPQHF
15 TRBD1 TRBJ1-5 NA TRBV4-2 TGTGCCAGCAGCCACGGGACAGACGCCTATCAGCCCCAGCATTTT CASSHGTDAYQPQHF
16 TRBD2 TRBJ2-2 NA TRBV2 TGTGCCAGCAGTGAGCTAGCGGGGGGGTACACCGGGGAGCTGTTTTTT CASSELAGGYTGELFF
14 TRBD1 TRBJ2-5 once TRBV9 TGTGCCAGCAGCGTACCACAGGGGACAGAGACCCAGTACTTC CASSVPQGTETQYF
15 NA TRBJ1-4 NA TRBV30 TGTGCCTGGAGTGTACAGGAGTTCTCGGGGAGGAAACTGTTTTTT CAWSVQEFSGRKLFF
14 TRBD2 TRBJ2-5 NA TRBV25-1 TGTGCCAGCAGTCTAGCGGGGGCCCTCGAGACCCAGTACTTC CASSLAGALETQYF
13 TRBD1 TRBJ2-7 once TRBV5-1 TGCGCCAGCCAGGAGACAGGGACCTACGAGCAGTACTTC CASQETGTYEQYF
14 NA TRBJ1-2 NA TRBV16 TGTGCCAGCAGCCAAACAGAGGGATCCTATGGCTACACCTTC CASSQTEGSYGYTF
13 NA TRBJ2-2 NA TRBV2 TGTGCCAGCGGGCAGGGGTCAACCGGGGAGCTGTTTTTT CASGQGSTGELFF
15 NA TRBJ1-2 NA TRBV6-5 TGTGCCAGCAGTCAACAGGGAATATCCTACTATGGCTACACCTTC CASSQQGISYYGYTF
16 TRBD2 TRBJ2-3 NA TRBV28 TGTGCCAGCAGCCAGGTACTAGCGGGGGGCGCAGATACGCAGTATTTT CASSQVLAGGADTQYF
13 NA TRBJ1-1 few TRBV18 TGTGCCAGCTCACCGTTCAGGGACACTGAAGCTTTCTTT CASSPFRDTEAFF
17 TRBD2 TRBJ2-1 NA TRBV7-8 TGTGCCAGCAGCTTAGCCCGAGGACTAGCGGGCAACAATGAGCAGTTCTTC CASSLARGLAGNNEQFF
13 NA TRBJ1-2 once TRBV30 TGTGCCTGGACCCGCGACAGGCACTATGGCTACACCTTC CAWTRDRHYGYTF
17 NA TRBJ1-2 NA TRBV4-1 TGCGCCAGCAGCCAAGAGCGGGGGGGCCAGACGAACTATGGCTACACCTTC CASSQERGGQTNYGYTF
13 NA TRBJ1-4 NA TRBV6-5 TGTGCCACAAAGGGCGGAGGGAATGAAAAACTGTTTTTT CATKGGGNEKLFF
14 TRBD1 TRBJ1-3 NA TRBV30 TGTGCCTGTCCGACAGGGGGCTCTGGAAACACCATATATTTT CACPTGGSGNTIYF
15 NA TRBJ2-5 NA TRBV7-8 TGTGCCAGCAGCCTCCGGAGCCAGGGGCCGGAGACCCAGTACTTC CASSLRSQGPETQYF
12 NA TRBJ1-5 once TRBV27 TGTGCCAGCAGTTTCCCGAATCAGCCCCAGCATTTT CASSFPNQPQHF
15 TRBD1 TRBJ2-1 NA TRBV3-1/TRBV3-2 TGTGCCAGCAGCCAGGACAGGGGGAGATACAATGAGCAGTTCTTC CASSQDRGRYNEQFF
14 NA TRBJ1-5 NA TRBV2 TGTGCCAGCAGTGATGTGGGGGCCGGACAGCCCCAGCATTTT CASSDVGAGQPQHF
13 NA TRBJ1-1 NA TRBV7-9 TGTGCCAGCTCCAAAGGGGGGGTCTCGGAGGCTTTCTTT CASSKGGVSEAFF
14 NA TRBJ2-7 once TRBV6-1 TGTGCCAGCAGTGAACAGGGTCCCTCCTACGAGCAGTACTTC CASSEQGPSYEQYF
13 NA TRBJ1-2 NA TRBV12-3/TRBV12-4 TGTGCCAGCAGTTCCACAGGAAGGCCTTTCCCATTCTTC CASSSTGRPFPFF
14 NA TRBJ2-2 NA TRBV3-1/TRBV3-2 TGTGCCAGCAGCCGCGATAGAGGGACCGGGGAGCTGTTTTTT CASSRDRGTGELFF
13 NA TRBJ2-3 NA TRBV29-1 TGCAGCGTTGAAGATGCTGGAGTAGATACGCAGTATTTT CSVEDAGVDTQYF
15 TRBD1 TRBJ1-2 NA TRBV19 TGTGCCAGTAGTATACCAACCGGGACAGGGGTAACATACACCTTC CASSIPTGTGVTYTF
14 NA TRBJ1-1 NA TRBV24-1 TGTGCCACCAGTGCAGTAGGGGGGAACACTGAAGCTTTCTTT CATSAVGGNTEAFF
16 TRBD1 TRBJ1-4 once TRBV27 TGTGCCAGCAGTCTCGGGACAGTTGTCGCTAAGGAAAAACTGTTTTTT CASSLGTVVAKEKLFF
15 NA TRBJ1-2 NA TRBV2 TGTGCCAGCAGGCGATTCGAAACAGGGACGGCCGGCTACACCTTC CASRRFETGTAGYTF
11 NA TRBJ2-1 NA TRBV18 TGTGCCAGCTCCAGGGGTGGTGAGCAGTTCTTC CASSRGGEQFF
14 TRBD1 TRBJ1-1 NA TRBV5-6 TGTGCCAGCAGCACCGGACAGGGGGCAACTGAAGCTTTCTTT CASSTGQGATEAFF
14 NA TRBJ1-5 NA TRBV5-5 TGTGCCAGCAGCTTGGTTGGAGGGGATCAGCCCCAGCATTTT CASSLVGGDQPQHF
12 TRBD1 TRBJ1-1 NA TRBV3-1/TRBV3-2 TGTGCCAGCAGCCACGGACAGGGGGACGCTTTCTTT CASSHGQGDAFF
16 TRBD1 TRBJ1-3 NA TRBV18 TGTGCCAGCTCACCGGGACAGTGGAAGTCTGGAAACACCATATATTTT CASSPGQWKSGNTIYF
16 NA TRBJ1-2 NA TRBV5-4 TGTGCCAGCAGCTTGGCTATTGGAGGGCCAGGGAGGGGCTACACCTTC CASSLAIGGPGRGYTF
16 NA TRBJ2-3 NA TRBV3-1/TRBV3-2 TGTGCCAGCAGCCAAGGTTACGGGGGTCTCACAGATACGCAGTATTTT CASSQGYGGLTDTQYF
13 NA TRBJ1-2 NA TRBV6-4 TGTGCCAGCAGTGAAGGGCAGGGAACTGGCTACACCTTC CASSEGQGTGYTF
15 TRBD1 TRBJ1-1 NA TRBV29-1 TGCAGCGTTGAAGCAACGACAGGGCCGAACACTGAAGCTTTCTTT CSVEATTGPNTEAFF
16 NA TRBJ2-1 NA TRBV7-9 TGTGCCAGCAGGACCCGGTTAGGCGGAATCCACAATGAGCAGTTCTTC CASRTRLGGIHNEQFF
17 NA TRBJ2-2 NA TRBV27 TGTGCCAGCACCTTCTACGGGACACAAAGCCCTCCCGGGGAGCTGTTTTTT CASTFYGTQSPPGELFF
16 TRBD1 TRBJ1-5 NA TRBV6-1 TGTGCCAGCAGTGATTCCGGGACAGGGAGGGTGCGGCCCCAGCATTTT CASSDSGTGRVRPQHF
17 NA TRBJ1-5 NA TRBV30 TGTGCCTGGAGGCCCAACCGGGGGGGCGGGGGTAATCAGCCCCAGCATTTT CAWRPNRGGGGNQPQHF